The rows below give T cell receptor beta chains drawn from one sample of a study of T cell repertoires in cytomegalovirus infection. These TCRs' antigens remain unknown. Using its own MiXCR run on the reads, TCRdb lists one record per CDR3 protein. The profile shows around 540,000 distinct CDR3 sequences, roughly a third of them singletons. The sample consisted of cultured PBMCs, taken from culture after CMV antigen stimulation. The receptors here all came from a human donor in good health (CMV status not recorded). Some clones in this sample may be carry-over from other donors' samples. The CDR3 runs from the conserved cysteine through the conserved F or W. A D gene is named only where the DNA matches it firmly. Not all rows give a size; the values are once, few, many and, for expanded clones, a class.

TRBD2,NA,TRBJ2-5,TRBV27,TGTGCCAGCAGTCCCCGGACTAGCGGGAGATGGGAGACCCAGTACTTC,CASSPRTSGRWETQYF
TRBD2,NA,TRBJ2-1,TRBV24-1,TGTGCCACCAGTGATTTTGTCGCGGGGGGGTACAATGAGCAGTTCTTC,CATSDFVAGGYNEQFF
TRBD1,few,TRBJ2-2,TRBV12-3/TRBV12-4,TGTGCCAGCAGTAAAGAGGACAGGGGATACACCGGGGAGCTGTTTTTT,CASSKEDRGYTGELFF
NA,NA,TRBJ2-1,TRBV7-4,TGTGCCAGCAGCTTAGCTAGCAGGGGACCACCGGGGCAGTTCTTC,CASSLASRGPPGQFF
NA,NA,TRBJ2-1,TRBV24-1,TGTGCCACCGCTGGGAAAGCGGGCACAGCCTACAATGAGCAGTTCTTC,CATAGKAGTAYNEQFF
NA,few,TRBJ2-2,TRBV14,TGTGCCAGCAGCCCGCTGCCGGGACGCCCGAACACCGGGGAGCTGTTTTTT,CASSPLPGRPNTGELFF
NA,many,TRBJ2-3,TRBV7-8,TGTGCCAGCAGCTCGTTGAGTAGCCGAACAGATACGCAGTATTTT,CASSSLSSRTDTQYF
NA,NA,TRBJ2-5,TRBV11-3,TGTGCCAGCAGCTACAGGAGCCAAGAGACCCAGTACTTC,CASSYRSQETQYF
TRBD2,once,TRBJ2-2,TRBV28,TGTGCCAGCAGTGGGCTAGCGGGAGGATACGGGGAGCTGTTTTTT,CASSGLAGGYGELFF
TRBD2,NA,TRBJ2-1,TRBV20-1,TGCAGTGCTAGAGAGTTCGGACTAGCAGTATCCTACAATGAGCAGTTCTTC,CSAREFGLAVSYNEQFF
NA,NA,TRBJ1-5,TRBV20-1,TGCAGTGCTAGAGCTGGGATGGGTCAGCCCCAGCATTTT,CSARAGMGQPQHF
NA,NA,TRBJ1-6,TRBV19,TGTGCCAGTAGTACTAGACAGCGGGATTCACCCCTCCACTTT,CASSTRQRDSPLHF
NA,NA,TRBJ1-5,TRBV6-8,TGTGCCAGCAGTTTTTCCCTCTATCAGCCCCAGCATTTT,CASSFSLYQPQHF
TRBD1,NA,TRBJ1-1,TRBV6-6,TGTGCCAGCAGTTACTCAGGGGGCTTGAACACTGAAGCTTTCTTT,CASSYSGGLNTEAFF
NA,few,TRBJ1-5,TRBV20-1,TGCAGTGCTACACGAATAGGAGCCCCCGATCAGCCCCAGCATTTT,CSATRIGAPDQPQHF
NA,NA,TRBJ1-5,TRBV6-2/TRBV6-3,TGTGCCAGCAGTTACGGGGCAGGAGGCGCGCCCCAGCATTTT,CASSYGAGGAPQHF
TRBD1,many,TRBJ2-2,TRBV7-2,TGTGCCAGCAGCCCCCGACAGGGCACCGGGGAGCTGTTTTTT,CASSPRQGTGELFF
TRBD2,many,TRBJ2-1,TRBV19,TGTGCCAGTAGTCCGTGGACTAGCGGGAGCGATGAGCAGTTCTTC,CASSPWTSGSDEQFF
NA,many,TRBJ2-5,TRBV29-1,TGCAGCGTTCTAATAGAGACCCAGTACTTC,CSVLIETQYF
TRBD1,NA,TRBJ1-6,TRBV7-9,TGTGCCAGCAGCGCCGGGACAGGCACCCTCCACTTT,CASSAGTGTLHF
TRBD2,few,TRBJ2-5,TRBV7-2,TGTGCCAGCCTCCCGGGGGGGGGGGGAGTTGGGGAGACCCAGTACTTC,CASLPGGGGVGETQYF
NA,many,TRBJ1-3,TRBV7-2,TGTGCCAGCAGCCGTCAGGTACTCTCTGGAAACACCATATATTTT,CASSRQVLSGNTIYF
NA,NA,TRBJ2-7,TRBV5-1,TGCGCCAGCAGCTTGGGGAGGGGGCAGTTAGTCTACGAGCAGTACTTC,CASSLGRGQLVYEQYF
TRBD2,NA,TRBJ2-1,TRBV12-3/TRBV12-4,TGTGCCAGCAGCACCGGACTAGCGGGTATAAATGAGCAGTTCTTC,CASSTGLAGINEQFF
NA,NA,TRBJ1-1,TRBV7-2,TGTGCCAGCAGCTCCCTCGGGGGAGTGGGTGAAGCTTTCTTT,CASSSLGGVGEAFF
NA,many,TRBJ1-2,TRBV7-2,TGTGCCAGCAGCTTGCGGCAGGGAGATGGCTACACCTTC,CASSLRQGDGYTF
NA,NA,TRBJ2-6,TRBV2,TGTGCCAGCATTCCAACAGGGATTGTGTCTGGGGCCAACGTCCTGACTTTC,CASIPTGIVSGANVLTF